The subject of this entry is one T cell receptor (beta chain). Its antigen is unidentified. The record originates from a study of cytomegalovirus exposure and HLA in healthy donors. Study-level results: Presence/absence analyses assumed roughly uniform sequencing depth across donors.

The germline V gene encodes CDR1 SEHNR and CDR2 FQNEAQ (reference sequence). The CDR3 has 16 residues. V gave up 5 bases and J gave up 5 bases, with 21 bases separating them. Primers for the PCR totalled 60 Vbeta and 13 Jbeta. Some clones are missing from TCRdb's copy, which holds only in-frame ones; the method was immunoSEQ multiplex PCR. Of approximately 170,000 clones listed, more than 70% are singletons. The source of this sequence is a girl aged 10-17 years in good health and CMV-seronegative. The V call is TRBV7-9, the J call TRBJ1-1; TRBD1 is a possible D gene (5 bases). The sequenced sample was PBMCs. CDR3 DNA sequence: TGTGCCAGCAGCCCAACGCCGGGGGGGTCGGGAACTGAAGCTTTCTTT. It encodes CASSPTPGGSGTEAFF.